This T cell receptor beta chain originates from a study of cytomegalovirus exposure and HLA in healthy donors. Study-level points and caveats: When a later analysis compared HLA-associated TCR beta chains with equally common others, the HLA-associated chains turned out to be more clonally expanded and to have lower generation probabilities.

Primers: 60 Vbeta forward and 13 Jbeta reverse. This table comes from immunoSEQ multiplex PCR, and its TCRdb copy is limited to in-frame clones, with some not included. Of around 130,000 clones detected, around 77% appear once; the ten largest clones hold approximately 5.5%. This clone is classed as medium-sized. Its antigen remains unknown. V was clipped by 4 bases and J by 5 bases; unmatched bases: 13. The CDR3 totals 18 residues. Germline V gene lookup returns CDR1 SEHNR and CDR2 FQNEAQ (reference sequence). Sequencing used PBMCs. The rearrangement uses TRBV7-9 and TRBJ2-1, with TRBD2 identical over 11 bases. The clonotype originates from a man between 18 and 29 years old in good health and CMV-seropositive. CDR3 residues: CASSSRDHLAGGDNEQFF. DNA of the CDR3: TGTGCCAGCAGCTCGCGCGATCACCTAGCGGGGGGTGACAATGAGCAGTTCTTC.